The source of this T cell receptor beta chain is a study of PD-L1 blockade in urothelial cancer. Study overall: Male sex and bladder-origin urothelial cancer characterized about 85% of the 29 patients. The study's findings and limits: Better progression-free and overall survival followed lower pretreatment blood clonality.

Sequenced by immunoSEQ multiplex PCR; TCRdb stores in-frame clones only, minus some. The sample lists approximately 39,000 clones, 75% to 90% seen once, with about 1.9% in the top ten. The V end was cut by 5 bases, the J end by 7 bases, with 18 bases between. Germline CDR1 SGHTA, CDR2 FQGNSA. This CDR3 spans 14 amino acids. As regards this clone: Antigen: not known.

The chain joins TRBV7-2 to TRBJ2-7; possible D gene TRBD2, 5 bases. This clonotype was sampled from a man aged 55-75 years with urothelial cancer. This specimen consisted of PBMCs, obtained around atezolizumab (anti-PD-L1) treatment. In DNA form, the CDR3 reads TGTGCCAGCAGCGCGACACATTGGGCGGGTGAGCAGTACTTC. Its protein product is CASSATHWAGEQYF. Using reference TRBV7-2 and TRBJ2-7 for the parts outside the CDR3, the full variable domain is GAGVSQSPSNKVTEKGKDVELRCDPISGHTALYWYRQSLGQGLEFLIYFQGNSAPDKSGLPSDRFSAERTGGSVSTLTIQRTQQEDSAVYLCASSATHWAGEQYFGPGTRLTVT.